The T cell receptor (beta chain) under discussion was sequenced for a study of T cells in Graves' hyperthyroidism and ophthalmopathy. Findings and caveats of the study: Blood samples included most of the expanded thyroid clonotypes exceeding 0.001.

The germline CDR1 and CDR2 sequences are KGHSY and FQNENV. The CDR3 runs 14 residues. Trimming removed 4 bases from V and 7 bases from J; junction bases left unmatched: 7. Patients having uncontrolled infection, another autoimmune disease, pregnancy or lactation were not included. Clinicians diagnosed patients from clinical symptoms, serum thyroxine and TRAb, thyroid ultrasound and orbital computed tomography. This clonotype has a count of ten or more. Antigen: not known. Researchers amplified the TCR beta CDR3 regions from RNA transcripts. An initial round of RT-PCR targeting the TCR CDR3 relied on the HTBI primer set. TCRdb ran MiXCR on the multiplex PCR reads and lists one entry per CDR3 protein. The data show more than 300,000 distinct CDR3 sequences, roughly 15% seen once.

The chain carries TRBV16 and TRBJ1-5, with TRBD1 matching over 7 bases. The sequencing sample was made of blood. This TCR was recovered from a woman aged 30 to 39 with Graves' ophthalmopathy. As DNA, the CDR3 is TGTGCCAGCAGCCGAGGCCCAGGGGGACAGCCCCAGCATTTT. It is translated as CASSRGPGGQPQHF.